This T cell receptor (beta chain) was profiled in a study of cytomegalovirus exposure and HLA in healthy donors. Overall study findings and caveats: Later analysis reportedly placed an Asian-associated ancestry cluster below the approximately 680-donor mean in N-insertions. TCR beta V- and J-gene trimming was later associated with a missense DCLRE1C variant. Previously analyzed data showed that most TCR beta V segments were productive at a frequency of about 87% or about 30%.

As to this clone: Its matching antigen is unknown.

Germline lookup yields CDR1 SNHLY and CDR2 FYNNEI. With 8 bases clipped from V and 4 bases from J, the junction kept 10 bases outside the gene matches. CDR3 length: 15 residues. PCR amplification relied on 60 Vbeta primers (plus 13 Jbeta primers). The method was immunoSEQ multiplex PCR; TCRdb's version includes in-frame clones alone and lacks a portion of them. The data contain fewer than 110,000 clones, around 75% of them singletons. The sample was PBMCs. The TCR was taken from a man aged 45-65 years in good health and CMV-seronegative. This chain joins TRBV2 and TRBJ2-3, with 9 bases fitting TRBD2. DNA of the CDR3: TGTGCCAGCCTCAGGCGGCGGGAGGGGCCAGATACGCAGTATTTT. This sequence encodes CASLRRREGPDTQYF.